This T cell receptor beta chain was sequenced during a study of CD8 T cells in acute hepatitis C reinfection. Study-level information: CD8+ T cells specific for HCV NS3-1073 were sequenced. General study results and limits: TRBV04 and TRBV06 were preferentially used in all groups, not explained by naive pool overrepresentation. Some 12 public clonotypes were found regardless of outcome.

Germline CDR1 is SGDLS and CDR2 is YYNGEE. The CDR3 is made up of 16 amino acids. Trimming cost V 0 bases and J 0 bases; bases outside gene matches: 3. Sample time point: naive CD8 control sorted from an acute-time-point sample. Cells were stained for CD3, CD8 and CD45RO, excluding dead cells. Regarding this clone: As yet, its antigen is unknown.

The method was immunoSEQ multiplex PCR; TCRdb's version includes in-frame clones alone and lacks a portion of them. The data contain over 30,000 clones, 80% to 90% of them singletons. The TCR originated in a woman in her late teens or twenties who spontaneously cleared hepatitis C infection. The sample was naive CD8+ T cells from PBMCs. V and J are TRBV9 and TRBJ2-3; 8 bases align to TRBD2. The CDR3 loop is CASSVGLAPSTDTQYF. The CDR3 DNA is TGTGCCAGCAGCGTAGGACTAGCGCCTAGCACAGATACGCAGTATTTT.